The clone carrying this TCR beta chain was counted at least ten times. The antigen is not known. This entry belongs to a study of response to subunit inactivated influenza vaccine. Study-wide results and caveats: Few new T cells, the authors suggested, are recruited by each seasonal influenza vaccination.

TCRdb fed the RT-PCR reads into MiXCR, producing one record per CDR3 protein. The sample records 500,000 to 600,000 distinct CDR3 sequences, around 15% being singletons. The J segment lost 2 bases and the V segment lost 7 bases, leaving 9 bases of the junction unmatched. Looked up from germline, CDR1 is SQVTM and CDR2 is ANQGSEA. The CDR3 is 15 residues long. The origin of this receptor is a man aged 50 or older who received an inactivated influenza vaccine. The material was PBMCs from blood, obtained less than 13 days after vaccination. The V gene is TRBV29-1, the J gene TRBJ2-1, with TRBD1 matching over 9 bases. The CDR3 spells CSAQVGTGTYNEQFF. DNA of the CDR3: TGCAGCGCCCAGGTCGGGACAGGGACCTACAATGAGCAGTTCTTC.